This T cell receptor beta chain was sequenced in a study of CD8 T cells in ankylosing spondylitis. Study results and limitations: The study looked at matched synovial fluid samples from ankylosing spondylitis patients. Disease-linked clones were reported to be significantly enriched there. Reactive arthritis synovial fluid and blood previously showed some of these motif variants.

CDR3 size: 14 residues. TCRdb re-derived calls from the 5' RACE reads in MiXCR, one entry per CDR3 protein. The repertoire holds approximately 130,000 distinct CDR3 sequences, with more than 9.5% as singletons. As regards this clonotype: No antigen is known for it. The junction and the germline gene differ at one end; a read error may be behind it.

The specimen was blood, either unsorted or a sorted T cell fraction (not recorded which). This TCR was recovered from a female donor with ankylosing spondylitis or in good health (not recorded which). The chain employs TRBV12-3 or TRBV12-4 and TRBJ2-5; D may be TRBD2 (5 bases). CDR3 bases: TGTACCAGCAGTTTAGTAGCGAGACAAGAGGCCCAGTACTTC. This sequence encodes CTSSLVARQEAQYF.